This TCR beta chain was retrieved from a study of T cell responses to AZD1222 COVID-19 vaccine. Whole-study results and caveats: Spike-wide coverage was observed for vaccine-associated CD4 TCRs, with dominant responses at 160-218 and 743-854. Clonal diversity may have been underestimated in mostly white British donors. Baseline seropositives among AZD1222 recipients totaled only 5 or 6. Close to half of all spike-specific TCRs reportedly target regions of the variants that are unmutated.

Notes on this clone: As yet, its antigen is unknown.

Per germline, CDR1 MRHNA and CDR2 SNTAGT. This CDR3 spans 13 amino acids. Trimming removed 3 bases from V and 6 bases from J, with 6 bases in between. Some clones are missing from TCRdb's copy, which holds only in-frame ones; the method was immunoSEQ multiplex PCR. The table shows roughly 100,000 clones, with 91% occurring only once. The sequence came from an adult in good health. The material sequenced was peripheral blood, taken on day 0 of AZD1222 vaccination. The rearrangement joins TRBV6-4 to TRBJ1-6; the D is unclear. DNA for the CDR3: TGTGCCAGCAGTGAATCCAGTAATTCACCCCTCCACTTT. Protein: CASSESSNSPLHF.